This T cell receptor (beta chain) comes out of a study of T cell responses to AZD1222 COVID-19 vaccine (dated by TCRdb to about 2021). Background on the whole study: TCR sequencing was performed for 230 to 250 trial participants, of whom around 200 were given two doses of AZD1222 and around 25 were given two doses of MenACWY control vaccine. Trial participants were enrolled by age into 18-55, 56-69 and 70-plus year subgroups, with around 140, 26 and 57 TCR-sequenced participants respectively.

The junction shows trimming of 0 bases on V and 0 bases on J, plus 17 bases between the germline ends. The germline V gene encodes CDR1 LGHNA and CDR2 YNFKEQ. The CDR3 measures 18 amino acids from cysteine to phenylalanine. Left in the record is the CDR3 DNA by itself, 54 bases read in frame from the first base. Note on this clone: Its recognized antigen is unknown. The record has no base qualities; no much larger clone is one base away.

The CDR3 regions of human TCRbeta chains were analyzed by immunosequencing. The paper's data handling went like this. TCRs in the repertoires were matched against a reference library of SARS-CoV-2-specific TCRs that had been generated with the MIRA antigen-specificity platform. Breadth meant the fraction of unique TCRs that were SARS-CoV-2-associated, whereas depth meant the fraction of total T cells that were SARS-CoV-2-associated. Using the MIRA data, each spike-specific TCR was mapped to the spike region that the TCR reacts to and placed in a CD4 or CD8 class. Log10-transformed breadth and depth values were compared by one-way ANOVA with Sidak's multiple comparisons tests. TCRdb provides this immuneACCESS table in a form limited to in-frame rearrangements. Some clones are lacking; in checked studies, under half of them reflect an unresolved V gene, and why the rest are absent is not known. V and J calls and clone size are given by that table; D and trimming were obtained from the DNA. In this sample the table shows under 200,000 clones, about 91% of which occur a single time. The ten largest account for approximately 1.2% of the sample.

Per the publication, the time point label means: about 28 days (+/-7) after the second vaccine dose. AZD1222 recipients with second doses at about 4 weeks or about 12 weeks were pooled, because spike-specific TCR depth and breadth did not differ between schedules. Vaccinee samples came from UK trials COV001 and COV002, including a single-blind randomized controlled phase 2/3 trial of AZD1222 (ChAdOx1 nCoV-19) in healthy adults. For TCRbeta chain sequencing, PBMC samples were collected from trial participants at day 0 and at day 28 after the second dose. Study-wide findings and limitations: Because no day 14 peak-response samples were available, the repertoires could be characterized only after the peak T cell response. Only 5 to 7 AZD1222 recipients were SARS-CoV-2 seropositive at baseline, limiting conclusions about previously exposed vaccinees. A significant rise in spike-specific TCR breadth and depth was observed after two AZD1222 doses relative to day 0 and relative to MenACWY recipients. Participants were mostly white British and included more females than males, and it was suggested by the authors that clonal diversity may have been underestimated. In the small 56-69-year group, the increase in depth fell short of significance, most likely because of low power. Epitopes outside the regions mutated in the B.1.351 and B.1.1.7 variants were reportedly recognized by nearly half of the unique spike-specific TCRs. The vaccine-associated CD4 TCRs covered the entire spike protein, and the dominant responses fell in regions 160-218 and 743-854.

The chain employs TRBV4-2 and TRBJ1-2, with TRBD1 perhaps the D gene, on 5 matching bases. This TCR was sampled from an adult who received the AZD1222 COVID-19 vaccine. This material consisted of peripheral blood, taken 28 days after the second AZD1222 dose. The CDR3 reads CASSQDLRAGITNYGYTF. The DNA sequence is TGTGCCAGCAGCCAAGATTTGCGGGCAGGGATAACTAACTATGGCTACACCTTC.